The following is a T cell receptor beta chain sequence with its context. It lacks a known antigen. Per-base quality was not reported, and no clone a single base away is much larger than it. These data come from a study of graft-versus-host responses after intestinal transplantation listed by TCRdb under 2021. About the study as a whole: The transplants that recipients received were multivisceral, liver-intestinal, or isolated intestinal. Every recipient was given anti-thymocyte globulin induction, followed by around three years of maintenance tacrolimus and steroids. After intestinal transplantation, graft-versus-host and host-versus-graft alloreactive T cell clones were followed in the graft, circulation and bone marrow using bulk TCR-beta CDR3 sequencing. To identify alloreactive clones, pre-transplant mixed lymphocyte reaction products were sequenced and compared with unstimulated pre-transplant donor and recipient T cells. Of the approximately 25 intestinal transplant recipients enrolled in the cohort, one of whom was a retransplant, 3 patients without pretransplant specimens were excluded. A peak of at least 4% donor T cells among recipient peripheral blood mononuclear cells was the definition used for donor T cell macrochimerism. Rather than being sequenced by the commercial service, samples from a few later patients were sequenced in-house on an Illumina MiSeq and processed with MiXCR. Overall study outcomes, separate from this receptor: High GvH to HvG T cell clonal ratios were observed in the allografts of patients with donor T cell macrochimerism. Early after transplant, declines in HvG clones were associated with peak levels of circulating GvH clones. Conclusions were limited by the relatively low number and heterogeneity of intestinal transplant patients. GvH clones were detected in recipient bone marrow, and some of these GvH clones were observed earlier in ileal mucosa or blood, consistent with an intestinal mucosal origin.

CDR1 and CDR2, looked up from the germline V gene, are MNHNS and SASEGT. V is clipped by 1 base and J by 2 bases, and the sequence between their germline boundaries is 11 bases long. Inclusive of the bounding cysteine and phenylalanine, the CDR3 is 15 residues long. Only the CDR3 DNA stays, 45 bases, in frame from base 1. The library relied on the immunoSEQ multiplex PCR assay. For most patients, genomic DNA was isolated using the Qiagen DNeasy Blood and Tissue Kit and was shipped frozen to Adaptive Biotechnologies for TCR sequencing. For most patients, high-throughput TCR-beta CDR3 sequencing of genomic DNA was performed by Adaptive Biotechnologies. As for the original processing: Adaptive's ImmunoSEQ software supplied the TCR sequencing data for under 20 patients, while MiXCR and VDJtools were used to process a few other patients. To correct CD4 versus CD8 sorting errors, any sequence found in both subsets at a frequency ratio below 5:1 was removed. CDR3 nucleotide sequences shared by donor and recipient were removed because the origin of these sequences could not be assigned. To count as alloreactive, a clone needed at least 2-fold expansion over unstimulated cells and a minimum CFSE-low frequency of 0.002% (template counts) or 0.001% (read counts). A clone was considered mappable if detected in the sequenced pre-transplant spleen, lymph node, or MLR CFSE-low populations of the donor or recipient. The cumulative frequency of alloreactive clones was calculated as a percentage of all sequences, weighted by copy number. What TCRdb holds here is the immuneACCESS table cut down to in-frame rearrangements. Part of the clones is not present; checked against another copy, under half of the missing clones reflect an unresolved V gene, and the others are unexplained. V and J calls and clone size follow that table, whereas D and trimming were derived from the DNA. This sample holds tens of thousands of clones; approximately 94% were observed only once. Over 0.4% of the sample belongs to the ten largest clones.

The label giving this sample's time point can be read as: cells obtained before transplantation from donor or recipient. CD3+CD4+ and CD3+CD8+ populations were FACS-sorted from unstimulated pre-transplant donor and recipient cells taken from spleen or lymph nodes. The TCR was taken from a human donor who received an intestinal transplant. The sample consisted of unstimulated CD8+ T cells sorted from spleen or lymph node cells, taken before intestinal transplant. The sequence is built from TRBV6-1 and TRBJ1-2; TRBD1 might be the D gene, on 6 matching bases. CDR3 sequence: CASSEDGTGNYGYTF. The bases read TGTGCCAGCAGTGAAGATGGTACAGGGAACTATGGCTACACCTTC.